This entry is about one TCR beta chain. This entry comes from a study of shared clonotypes between healthy human individuals. The wider study: Participating donors consisted of a couple of women and a few men aged 18 to 49.

Data came from immunoSEQ multiplex PCR; TCRdb stores just in-frame clones and leaves some out. The sample lists about 2.3 million clones, more than 85% occurring once. The TCR originated in a man between 18 and 35 years old in good health. Some clones in this sample may be carry-over from other donors' samples. The sequenced material came from naive CD4+ T cells from PBMCs. Subset described: CD45RA+ positively selected.

This CDR3 reads CASSLQDSYEQYF. The DNA for the CDR3 is TGTGCCAGCAGCTTACAGGACTCCTACGAGCAGTACTTC. The chain is built from TRBV7-9 and TRBJ2-7, with no clear D. CDR1 SEHNR and CDR2 FQNEAQ come from the germline V gene (reference sequence). The CDR3 runs 13 residues. V was trimmed by 2 bases and J by 0 bases, leaving 5 bases between them.